The source of this TCR beta chain is a study of immune evolution from preneoplasia to lung adenocarcinoma. As regards this clone: What it recognizes is unknown.

Resections took place in Japan or China from about 2014 to 2017. Two lung cancer pathologists independently confirmed each histologic diagnosis. Trimming cost V 6 bases and J 3 bases, with 14 bases left between them. Germline CDR1 is SGHAT and CDR2 is FQNNGV. This CDR3 region has 15 residues. Measured with immunoSEQ multiplex PCR; TCRdb has only the in-frame clones, and not every one. The table includes 2,200 or so clones, around four fifths detected once. Study results and limitations: Later-stage lesions seemingly showed higher T cell density and diversity than normal lung. From normal lung to invasive adenocarcinoma, top clone frequencies appeared to decrease.

This receptor was obtained from a person aged 55-85 years with lung adenocarcinoma. Sequenced: FFPE adjacent normal lung tissue. The chain employs TRBV11-2 and TRBJ2-2; TRBD1 might be the D (6 bases). The CDR3 DNA reads TGTGCCAGCAGTTCCGGGACATACTACACCGGGGAGCTGTTTTTT. Amino acid sequence: CASSSGTYYTGELFF.